Following are 7 T cell receptor beta chains from one sample sequenced in a study of OX40 agonist ivuxolimab in advanced cancers. The library was made by the immunoSEQ multiplex PCR assay. TCRdb stores this immuneACCESS table with in-frame sequences only. Part of the clones is absent; in the studies checked, under half of the shortfall reflects unresolved V genes, and no reason is known for the rest. This sample holds about 39,000 clones; 80% to 95% were observed only once. In total, the top ten clones hold around 20% of the sample. Sequenced here: CD4+ or CD8+ T cells sorted from blood, sampled in a trial of the OX40 agonist ivuxolimab. These receptors were obtained from an adult with an advanced solid tumor such as melanoma, head and neck, liver or kidney cancer.

A single count supports this clone. This chain uses TRBV6-1 with TRBJ2-5; a weak D match, TRBD1 (5 bases). V was trimmed by 5 bases and J by 2 bases, leaving 12 bases between them. The CDR3 length is 14 residues. In germline, CDR1 is MNHNS, CDR2 SASEGT. The CDR3 reads CASSSTGIQETQYF. CDR3 nucleotides: TGTGCCAGCAGTTCCACAGGAATTCAAGAGACCCAGTACTTC.

This chain uses TRBV5-6 with TRBJ2-5; 9 bases are shared with TRBD1. V lost 6 bases and J lost 2; bases outside the gene matches: 8. This CDR3 comprises 15 residues. Germline CDR1 reads SGHDT; CDR2 reads YYEEEE. The CDR3 DNA reads TGTGCCAGCAACAAAGGACAGGGGAAACAAGAGACCCAGTACTTC. Its protein product is CASNKGQGKQETQYF.

The V and J genes are TRBV19 and TRBJ2-1; TRBD2 matches at 7 bases. The V gene end was trimmed by 6 bases and the J gene end by 6 bases; junction bases not matched to a gene: 23. The length of the CDR3 is 19 residues. CDR1 and CDR2 from the germline V gene are LNHDA and SQIVND (reference sequence). The CDR3 coding sequence is TGTGCCAGTAGCAGGATCCCGGGTGTGGCGGGAGAGACGGGCAATGAGCAGTTCTTC. Encoded protein: CASSRIPGVAGETGNEQFF.

V usage is TRBV4-1 and J usage is TRBJ2-7; the D call may be TRBD1 or TRBD2 (5 bases each). This CDR3 comprises 15 residues. Germline CDR1 is MGHRA and CDR2 is YSYEKL. Trimming took 2 bases from V and 3 from J, leaving 14 bases between them. CDR3: CASSQPGDGNYEQYF. CDR3 bases: TGCGCCAGCAGCCAACCTGGGGACGGCAACTACGAGCAGTACTTC.

The J gene is TRBJ1-1, the V gene TRBV30, with D possibly TRBD1 on 5 matching bases. The CDR3 covers 14 residues. V gave up 3 bases and J gave up 5 bases, with 16 bases separating them. The V gene's germline CDR1 is GTSNPN and CDR2 SVGIG (reference sequence). In DNA, the CDR3 is TGTGCCTGGAGGCTAATCAGGGCGAGTACTGAAGCTTTCTTT. Its protein product is CAWRLIRASTEAFF.

The J gene is TRBJ2-7, the V gene TRBV4-1; D is unresolved. Germline V lookup: CDR1 MGHRA, CDR2 YSYEKL. CDR3 length: 14 amino acids. V lost 1 base to trimming and J lost 0 bases, with 7 bases between them. Written as DNA, the CDR3 is TGCGCCAGCAGCCAAGGCGGTAGCTCCTACGAGCAGTACTTC. This codes for CASSQGGSSYEQYF.

This rearrangement joins TRBV19 to TRBJ2-7; tentatively, D is TRBD2 (5 bases). Germline assignment: CDR1 LNHDA and CDR2 SQIVND (reference sequence). The CDR3 length is 14 residues. V gave up 3 bases and J gave up 2 bases, with 11 bases separating them. As DNA, the CDR3 is TGTGCCAGTAGTATCACGGGGTTCACCTACGAGCAGTACTTC. As protein: CASSITGFTYEQYF.